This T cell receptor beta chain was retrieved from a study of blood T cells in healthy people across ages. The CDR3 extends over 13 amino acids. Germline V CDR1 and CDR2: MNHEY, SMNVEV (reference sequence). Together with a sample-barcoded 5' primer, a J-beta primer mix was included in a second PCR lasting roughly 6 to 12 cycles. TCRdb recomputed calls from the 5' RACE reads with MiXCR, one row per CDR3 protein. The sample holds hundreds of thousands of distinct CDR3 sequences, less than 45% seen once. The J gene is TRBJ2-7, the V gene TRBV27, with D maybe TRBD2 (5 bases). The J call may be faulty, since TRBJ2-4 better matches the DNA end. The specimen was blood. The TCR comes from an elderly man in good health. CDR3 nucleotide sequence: TGTGCCAGTGAAATGAGGGCAGGCGGCATTCAGTACTTC. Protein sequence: CASEMRAGGIQYF.